These 30 T cell receptor beta chains originate from one sample sequenced in a study of graft-versus-host responses after intestinal transplantation. For these TCRs, the target antigens are not known. Here immunoSEQ multiplex PCR was the method, and the copy in TCRdb shows in-frame clones only, minus some. The table lists 45,000 to 65,000 clones, about 94% of them singletons. This specimen consisted of unstimulated CD4+ T cells sorted from spleen or lymph node cells, obtained before transplant. All receptors derive from a human donor who was the organ donor for an intestinal transplant.

This chain links TRBV6-6 with TRBJ1-5; D gene uncertain. V lost 7 bases and J lost 1, with 14 bases in between. The V gene's germline CDR1 is MNHNY and CDR2 SVGAGI (reference sequence). The CDR3 is 15 residues long. CDR3 in amino acids: CASKPLGESNQPQHF. CDR3 sequence (DNA): TGTGCCAGCAAACCCCTCGGGGAAAGCAATCAGCCCCAGCATTTT.

V and J are TRBV29-1 and TRBJ1-1; D perhaps matches TRBD1 (5 bases). Trimming removed 5 bases at V and 5 bases at J, with 12 bases between. Germline-derived CDR1 and CDR2 are SQVTM and ANQGSEA. This CDR3 contains 12 residues. The CDR3 nucleotides are TGCAGCGTTAGGAGGGGAATGACTGAAGCTTTCTTT. Its protein is CSVRRGMTEAFF.

This clone was seen once. This rearrangement joins TRBV9 to TRBJ2-7, with D perhaps matching TRBD2 (7 bases). CDR3 size: 17 residues. The V and J ends lost 0 bases and 0 bases respectively, with 16 bases between them. Per the germline V gene, CDR1 is SGDLS and CDR2 is YYNGEE. The CDR3 region is CASSVGGTGGRSYEQYF. The CDR3 coding sequence is TGTGCCAGCAGCGTAGGAGGGACGGGGGGCCGCTCCTACGAGCAGTACTTC.

To note about this clone: A read error may produce the germline difference seen at one junction end. This sequence joins TRBV14 and TRBJ1-1, with no clear D. Germline V CDR1 and CDR2: SGHDN, FVKESK. The CDR3 spans 13 residues. The CDR3: CASGQDLNTEAFF. In DNA form, the CDR3 reads TGTGCCAGCGGCCAGGATCTGAACACTGAAGCTTTCTTT.

V is TRBV6-1 and J is TRBJ2-4, with 7 bases lining up with TRBD1. The V gene's germline CDR1 is MNHNS and CDR2 SASEGT. This CDR3 comprises 15 residues. Losses at the gene ends were 4 bases for V and 3 bases for J; bases not matched to a gene: 6. The CDR3 nucleotides read TGTGCCAGCAGTGGGCTAACAGGGGTCAAAAACATTCAGTACTTC. It codes for CASSGLTGVKNIQYF.

This clone was found once. This chain joins TRBV29-1 and TRBJ2-5; 9 bases match TRBD1. With V trimmed by 7 bases and J by 2 bases, 5 bases remained unmatched. Germline V CDR1 and CDR2: SQVTM, ANQGSEA. This CDR3 spans 13 amino acids. CDR3 sequence (DNA): TGCAGCGCCGACAGGGGGACTCAAGAGACCCAGTACTTC. Its protein product is CSADRGTQETQYF.

As for this clone: The junction shows a germline mismatch at one end, possibly a read error. V usage is TRBV29-1 and J usage is TRBJ1-1, with TRBD1 matching over 7 bases. This CDR3 contains 11 residues. Germline lookup yields CDR1 SQVTM and CDR2 ANQGSEA. The CDR3: CGVPGTVEAFF. CDR3 bases: TGCGGCGTTCCGGGGACAGTTGAAGCTTTCTTT.

About this clone itself: Sequence at one end of the junction differs from germline and may be a read error. The chain joins TRBV7-7 to TRBJ2-5; TRBD1 is a possible D gene (5 bases). CDR3 length: 14 amino acids. Looked up from germline, CDR1 is SSHAT and CDR2 is FNYEAQ (reference sequence). DNA for the CDR3: TGTGCTAGCAGCTTAGACGACAGACAAGAGACCCAGTACTTC. This encodes CASSLDDRQETQYF.

This chain uses TRBV7-2 with TRBJ2-3; D call uncertain. The V and J ends lost 0 bases and 1 base respectively, with 5 bases between them. Germline-derived CDR1 and CDR2 are SGHTA and FQGNSA. This CDR3 comprises 14 residues. The CDR3 coding sequence is TGTGCCAGCAGCTTAGCTGTGGGCACAGATACGCAGTATTTT. This codes for CASSLAVGTDTQYF.

This chain joins TRBV2 and TRBJ1-6; D is possibly TRBD1 (5 bases). V was clipped by 6 bases and J by 7 bases, with 19 bases between them. Germline values: CDR1 SNHLY, CDR2 FYNNEI. The CDR3 sequence is 16 residues long. Here the CDR3 DNA reads TGTGCCAGCAGAGTCCAGAAGAGGGGAAAAAATTCACCCCTCCACTTT. This codes for CASRVQKRGKNSPLHF.

The chain uses TRBV4-3 and TRBJ2-2; 7 bases fit TRBD2. Trimming cost V 3 bases and J 0 bases; bases outside gene matches: 4. The germline V gene encodes CDR1 LGHNA and CDR2 YSLEER. The CDR3 totals 16 residues. The CDR3 region has the DNA TGCGCCAGCAGCCACGCCGGGACTACGAACACCGGGGAGCTGTTTTTT. Encoded protein: CASSHAGTTNTGELFF.

The chain joins TRBV30 to TRBJ2-3; 15 nucleotides align to TRBD2. CDR1 is GTSNPN and CDR2 is SVGIG in the germline V gene (reference sequence). The CDR3 runs to 20 residues. The trim removed 4 bases at V and 0 bases at J, leaving 14 bases unmatched. This CDR3 reads CAWTRTRGLAGGSSTDTQYF. The CDR3 nucleotides are TGTGCCTGGACCCGCACCCGAGGACTAGCGGGGGGGTCTAGCACAGATACGCAGTATTTT.

The chain has TRBV5-8 and TRBJ2-3; 8 positions agree with TRBD1. Germline trimming cut 0 bases from V and 6 bases from J; bases unmatched to any gene: 6. The length of the CDR3 is 15 residues. Germline V gene lookup returns CDR1 SGHTS and CDR2 YDEGEE. CDR3 sequence: CASSLGDRTLDTQYF. The DNA for the CDR3 is TGTGCCAGCAGCTTGGGGGACAGGACCCTGGATACGCAGTATTTT.

J is TRBJ1-6 and V is TRBV4-1; D is uncertain. Looked up from germline, CDR1 is MGHRA and CDR2 is YSYEKL. The V gene lost 0 bases and the J gene lost 2 bases, with 11 bases spanning the gap. This CDR3 is built from 17 residues. CDR3 residues: CASSQDTGRTYNSPLHF. The CDR3 nucleotides read TGCGCCAGCAGCCAAGATACGGGGAGAACCTATAATTCACCCCTCCACTTT.

The J gene is TRBJ2-5, the V gene TRBV6-1, with a weak D call TRBD1 (5 bases). Germline V lookup: CDR1 MNHNS, CDR2 SASEGT. The ends were cut back, 5 bases at V and 1 base at J, with 11 bases in the middle. This CDR3 contains 14 residues. The CDR3 region is CASSKGISQETQYF. CDR3 nucleotide sequence: TGTGCCAGCAGTAAGGGGATCAGCCAAGAGACCCAGTACTTC.

The V and J genes are TRBV6-4 and TRBJ2-5, with 9 positions matching TRBD1. The V gene end was trimmed by 8 bases and the J gene end by 4 bases; junction bases not matched to a gene: 11. Germline CDR1 and CDR2: MRHNA and SNTAGT. This CDR3 region has 15 residues. CDR3 nucleotide sequence: TGTGCCAGCGAAATCGCGGGACAGGGAAGAGAGACCCAGTACTTC. Translating it yields CASEIAGQGRETQYF.

This chain joins TRBV19 and TRBJ2-7; D is perhaps TRBD2 (5 bases). V was trimmed by 9 bases and J by 4 bases, leaving 10 bases between them. Germline V CDR1 and CDR2: LNHDA, SQIVND (reference sequence). This CDR3 has 11 residues. The CDR3 reads CASGWEYEQYF. CDR3 in DNA: TGTGCCAGCGGTTGGGAGTACGAGCAGTACTTC.

The table lists this clone with a few counts. The rearrangement links TRBV19 to TRBJ2-1; D uncertain. With 0 bases removed from V and 8 bases from J, the gap between germline ends came to 8 bases. Germline loops: CDR1 LNHDA, CDR2 SQIVND (reference sequence). This CDR3 spans 13 amino acids. This CDR3 reads CASSIDLIYEQFF. CDR3 nucleotides: TGTGCCAGTAGTATAGATTTGATCTATGAGCAGTTCTTC. The full variable domain, rest sourced from reference TRBV19 and TRBJ2-1, is DGGITQSPKYLFRKEGQNVTLSCEQNLNHDAMYWYRQDPGQGLRLIYYSQIVNDFQKGDIAEGYSVSREKKESFPLTVTSAQKNPTAFYLCASSIDLIYEQFFGPGTRLTVL.

The chain employs TRBV5-4 and TRBJ2-1; 7 nucleotides match TRBD1. This CDR3 region has 15 residues. Germline V lookup: CDR1 SGHNT, CDR2 YYREEE (reference sequence). V was pared by 1 base and J by 7 bases, with 8 bases of the junction left unmatched. This CDR3 is CASSLFEAGGNEQFF. The CDR3 region has the DNA TGTGCCAGCAGCTTGTTCGAGGCAGGGGGTAATGAGCAGTTCTTC.

V gene TRBV7-9 combines with J gene TRBJ2-1; D unclear. The V end was cut by 1 base, the J end by 3 bases, with 7 bases between. Germline CDR1 SEHNR, CDR2 FQNEAQ (reference sequence). The CDR3 is made up of 14 amino acids. The DNA of the CDR3 is TGTGCCAGCAGCTTAGTCGCCTTCTACAATGAGCAGTTCTTC. Its protein is CASSLVAFYNEQFF.

This chain links TRBV10-3 with TRBJ2-5; D may match TRBD1 or TRBD2 (6 bases each). From germline, CDR1 is ENHRY and CDR2 SYGVKD. The V gene lost 10 bases and the J gene lost 5 bases, with 23 bases spanning the gap. The CDR3 has 15 amino acids. The CDR3 DNA reads as TGTGCCACCCTAAGGGGAAGGGGGGCTGGGGAGACCCAGTACTTC. This sequence encodes CATLRGRGAGETQYF.

The V call is TRBV4-2, the J call TRBJ1-1; no definite D call. CDR3 length: 17 residues. The germline CDR1 and CDR2 sequences are LGHNA and YNFKEQ. V was cut by 2 bases and J by 0 bases, with 16 bases left in between. In DNA, the CDR3 is TGTGCCAGCAGCCAACTGAAAAGCCAGTTCATGAACACTGAAGCTTTCTTT. This gives the protein CASSQLKSQFMNTEAFF.

This clone has a single count. V usage is TRBV5-6 and J usage is TRBJ1-2; 8 bases are shared with TRBD1. Trimming at V came to 2 bases and at J to 4 bases, leaving 1 base not matched to a gene. Germline CDR1 SGHDT, CDR2 YYEEEE. The CDR3 loop spans 13 amino acids. The CDR3 reads CASSFGQGYGYTF. The DNA for the CDR3 is TGTGCCAGCAGCTTCGGACAGGGCTATGGCTACACCTTC.

The chain carries TRBV9 and TRBJ2-5, with 14 positions matching TRBD2. CDR1 and CDR2 (germline): SGDLS, YYNGEE. The CDR3 covers 15 residues. Trimming removed 3 bases from V and 2 bases from J; junction bases left unmatched: 0. The CDR3 bases are TGTGCCAGCAGCGGACTAGCGGGGGGGCAAGAGACCCAGTACTTC. It specifies CASSGLAGGQETQYF.

CDR3 sequence reads: CASMKGRVGDQPQHF. DNA for the CDR3: TGTGCCAGCATGAAGGGCAGGGTGGGGGATCAGCCCCAGCATTTT. The V call is TRBV6-1, the J call TRBJ1-5; possible D gene TRBD1, 5 bases. This CDR3 comprises 15 residues. Germline assignment: CDR1 MNHNS and CDR2 SASEGT. V was clipped by 7 bases and J by 5 bases, with 18 bases between them.

In DNA, the CDR3 is TGTGCCAGTAACCAGGCGGGGGGGCCGAGAGAGACCCAGTACTTC. Translation gives CASNQAGGPRETQYF. The chain recombines TRBV6-5 with TRBJ2-5; TRBD2 aligns across 9 bases. The CDR3 runs to 15 residues. V gave up 9 bases and J gave up 4 bases; unmatched junction bases: 12. Per germline, CDR1 MNHEY and CDR2 SVGAGI.

The V gene is TRBV9, the J gene TRBJ1-5; 8 bases are shared with TRBD1. The CDR3 covers 15 residues. Germline values: CDR1 SGDLS, CDR2 YYNGEE. The V gene end was trimmed by 4 bases and the J gene end by 0 bases; junction bases not matched to a gene: 3. CDR3 sequence: CASSLTGVSNQPQHF. DNA of the CDR3: TGTGCCAGCAGCCTGACAGGGGTTAGCAATCAGCCCCAGCATTTT.

The chain has TRBV19 and TRBJ1-3; D remains unclear. The V gene's germline CDR1 is LNHDA and CDR2 SQIVND (reference sequence). Trimming took 7 bases from V and 2 from J, leaving 12 bases between them. The length of the CDR3 is 14 residues. The CDR3 sequence: CASKLREAGNTIYF. The CDR3 DNA sequence: TGTGCCAGTAAATTGAGGGAAGCTGGAAACACCATATATTTT.

The gene calls are TRBV6-5 and TRBJ1-3; D not resolved. The CDR3 has 15 amino acids. The V gene's germline CDR1 is MNHEY and CDR2 SVGAGI. V was clipped by 4 bases and J by 0 bases, with 10 bases between them. The DNA for the CDR3 is TGTGCCAGCAGTTCCCGGGCTCTCTCTGGAAACACCATATATTTT. It yields the protein CASSSRALSGNTIYF.

This clone was recorded only once. The V and J genes are TRBV29-1 and TRBJ1-2, with unresolved D. The germline V gene encodes CDR1 SQVTM and CDR2 ANQGSEA. The CDR3 contains 13 residues. V dropped 4 bases and J dropped 8 bases, with 17 bases sitting between them. This chain's CDR3 is CSVVVEVVGGYTF. CDR3 in DNA: TGCAGCGTTGTGGTAGAAGTGGTAGGAGGCTACACCTTC.